This T cell receptor (beta chain) was identified during a study of beta chain features in type 1 diabetes. General observations from the study: When Type 1 diabetes patients were examined, their TCRB CDR3s proved moderately but significantly shorter in all four CD4+ subsets.

V shed 11 bases and J shed 2 bases, with 22 bases lying between them. Germline V gene data show CDR1 as MNHEY and CDR2 as SMNVEV (reference sequence). The CDR3 extends over 15 amino acids. Concerning this clone: Its matching antigen is unknown.

As every portion of the isolated RNA was reverse transcribed, the sequencing read expressed TCRB transcripts. Profiling relied on immunoSEQ multiplex PCR, and the TCRdb table lists in-frame clones only, not all of them. The sample shows under 55,000 clones, roughly 39% of them seen only once. This TCR was recovered from a man aged 25 to 40 with type 1 diabetes. Sequencing used Tregs from blood. The rearrangement joins TRBV27 to TRBJ2-7; a weak D match, TRBD2 (6 bases). The CDR3 DNA reads TGTGCCCCCCCGGGGGAACTAGCCGTTCCCTACGAGCAGTACTTC. The encoded protein is CAPPGELAVPYEQYF.